The 15 T cell receptor beta chains listed next were all sequenced from one sample in a study of blood T cell repertoires in COVID-19. Only in-frame clones appear in the TCRdb table, and some are missing; sequencing was by immunoSEQ multiplex PCR. The table lists approximately 300,000 clones, 75% to 90% of them singletons. The sample taken for sequencing was peripheral blood. These receptors were obtained from a woman aged 50 to 60 who had recovered from COVID-19.

This chain links TRBV7-4 with TRBJ1-2, with 9 bases that match TRBD1. V shed 3 bases, J shed 0 bases, and the junction held 2 bases outside the gene matches. This CDR3 spans 15 amino acids. Germline lookup yields CDR1 SGHVT and CDR2 SQSDAQ. CDR3 nucleotide sequence: TGTGCCAGCAGCTTGGGGGACAGGGCTAACTATGGCTACACCTTC. Amino acid sequence: CASSLGDRANYGYTF. Complete variable domain (other parts from reference TRBV7-4 and TRBJ1-2): GAGVSQSPRYKVAKRGRDVALRCDSISGHVTLYWYRQTLGQGSEVLTYSQSDAQRDKSGRPSGRFSAERPERSVSTLKIQRTEQGDSAVYLCASSLGDRANYGYTFGSGTRLTVV.

CDR3 loop: CSVGARPGGLDYGYTF. In DNA, the CDR3 is TGCAGCGTTGGGGCACGGCCTGGGGGGTTAGACTATGGCTACACCTTC. This chain uses TRBV29-1 with TRBJ1-2; D may be TRBD1 (5 bases). V lost 4 bases and J lost 3, with 21 bases in between. Germline values: CDR1 SQVTM, CDR2 ANQGSEA. This CDR3 has 16 residues. The whole variable domain, filled in from reference TRBV29-1 and TRBJ1-2, reads SAVISQKPSRDICQRGTSLTIQCQVDSQVTMMFWYRQQPGQSLTLIATANQGSEATYESGFVIDKFPISRPNLTFSTLTVSNMSPEDSSIYLCSVGARPGGLDYGYTFGSGTRLTVV.

In DNA, the CDR3 is TGTGCCAGCAGTTACTCTAGCGGGGACACAGATACGCAGTATTTT. It yields the protein CASSYSSGDTDTQYF. The genes are TRBV6-2 or TRBV6-3 and TRBJ2-3; 8 positions agree with TRBD2. This CDR3 has 15 amino acids. Germline V gives CDR1 MNHEY, CDR2 SVGEGT. V lost 0 bases and J lost 2; bases outside the gene matches: 1.

The chain has TRBV19 and TRBJ1-5; 8 nucleotides agree with TRBD1. V lost 5 bases and J lost 0; bases outside the gene matches: 9. The germline V gene encodes CDR1 LNHDA and CDR2 SQIVND (reference sequence). CDR3 length: 17 amino acids. The CDR3 DNA sequence: TGTGCCAGTAGTCCAGGGGCAGGGGGCTATAGCAATCAGCCCCAGCATTTT. This sequence encodes CASSPGAGGYSNQPQHF. Together with reference TRBV19 and TRBJ1-5, the CDR3 gives the full variable domain: DGGITQSPKYLFRKEGQNVTLSCEQNLNHDAMYWYRQDPGQGLRLIYYSQIVNDFQKGDIAEGYSVSREKKESFPLTVTSAQKNPTAFYLCASSPGAGGYSNQPQHFGDGTRLSIL.

The chain joins TRBV14 to TRBJ1-1; 8 bases match TRBD1. V was clipped by 6 bases and J by 5 bases; unmatched bases: 8. CDR3 size: 14 residues. Germline V gives CDR1 SGHDN, CDR2 FVKESK. CDR3 residues: CASSARQGMTEAFF. DNA for the CDR3: TGTGCCAGCAGTGCCCGACAGGGGATGACTGAAGCTTTCTTT.

CDR3 loop: CASKVTGTAYNEKLFF. The CDR3 DNA sequence: TGTGCCAGTAAAGTAACCGGGACAGCGTACAATGAAAAACTGTTTTTT. The rearrangement links TRBV19 to TRBJ1-4, with 7 bases lining up with TRBD1. CDR3 length equals 16 residues. V gave up 7 bases and J gave up 5 bases; unmatched junction bases: 13. CDR1 is LNHDA and CDR2 is SQIVND in the germline V gene (reference sequence).

This chain uses TRBV6-5 with TRBJ1-1; D is possibly TRBD1 (6 bases). The germline V gene has CDR1 MNHEY and CDR2 SVGAGI. Trimming stripped 6 bases from V and 7 bases from J, with 18 bases between. The CDR3 totals 14 residues. For the CDR3, the DNA is TGTGCCAGCAGCGCTGGACAGAGGGGCTTTGAAGCTTTCTTT. It codes for CASSAGQRGFEAFF.

This chain joins TRBV5-1 and TRBJ1-4, with D uncertain. V was cut by 4 bases and J by 0 bases, with 10 bases left in between. This CDR3 has 15 amino acids. CDR1 and CDR2 (germline): SGHRS, YFSETQ. This CDR3 reads CASSPGVTTNEKLFF. The CDR3 DNA is TGCGCCAGCAGCCCCGGGGTGACAACTAATGAAAAACTGTTTTTT.

The V gene is TRBV11-1, the J gene TRBJ2-3; no clear D gene. Germline CDR1 SGHAT, CDR2 FQDESV (reference sequence). V lost 2 bases and J 6 bases, leaving 12 bases between the germline ends. CDR3 length: 14 amino acids. CDR3 sequence reads: CASSLSPSRDTQYF. CDR3 nucleotides: TGTGCCAGCAGCTTAAGTCCTAGTAGGGATACGCAGTATTTT.

This clone was counted between two and nine times. The chain uses TRBV29-1 and TRBJ2-5; no firm D call. Trimming removed 3 bases at V and 5 bases at J, with 4 bases between. The V gene's germline CDR1 is SQVTM and CDR2 ANQGSEA. The CDR3 loop spans 10 amino acids. The CDR3 loop is CSVDMETQYF. DNA of the CDR3: TGCAGCGTTGATATGGAGACCCAGTACTTC.

The CDR3 protein is CASSTEVGRGPTGELFF. The CDR3 DNA sequence: TGTGCCAGCAGCACGGAGGTCGGGCGGGGGCCCACCGGGGAGCTGTTTTTT. The chain combines TRBV7-6 with TRBJ2-2; TRBD2 might be the D (7 bases). V gave up 5 bases and J gave up 4 bases, with 20 bases separating them. CDR3 length equals 17 residues. The germline V gene encodes CDR1 SGHVS and CDR2 FNYEAQ. Full variable domain (missing parts from reference TRBV7-6 and TRBJ2-2): GAGVSQSPRYKVTKRGQDVALRCDPISGHVSLYWYRQALGQGPEFLTYFNYEAQQDKSGLPNDRFSAERPEGSISTLTIQRTEQRDSAMYRCASSTEVGRGPTGELFFGEGSRLTVL.

The rearrangement links TRBV9 to TRBJ2-1, with TRBD2 identical over 10 bases. CDR1 SGDLS and CDR2 YYNGEE come from the germline V gene. The CDR3 has 15 amino acids. V lost 1 base and J lost 6; bases outside the gene matches: 4. CDR3 region: CASSVRLAGANEQFF. CDR3 in DNA: TGTGCCAGCAGCGTACGTCTAGCGGGGGCCAATGAGCAGTTCTTC.

This chain joins TRBV5-4 and TRBJ2-3; 7 nucleotides align to TRBD2. Germline CDR1 is SGHNT and CDR2 is YYREEE (reference sequence). This CDR3 contains 14 residues. Trimming took 4 bases from V and 1 from J; bases not matched to a gene: 3. The CDR3 reads CASSTTSGTDTQYF. The CDR3 region has the DNA TGTGCCAGCAGCACCACTAGCGGCACAGATACGCAGTATTTT.

The V call is TRBV10-3, the J call TRBJ2-1; 14 nucleotides agree with TRBD2. Trimming removed 5 bases from V and 10 bases from J; junction bases left unmatched: 1. From germline, CDR1 is ENHRY and CDR2 SYGVKD. This CDR3 contains 13 residues. The chain's CDR3 is CAISWTSGREQFF. The CDR3 nucleotides read TGTGCCATCAGTTGGACTAGCGGGAGGGAGCAGTTCTTC.

Note on this clone: One end of the junction varies from germline; a read error may be responsible. This rearrangement joins TRBV2 to TRBJ1-5; D is unclear. The V gene's germline CDR1 is SNHLY and CDR2 FYNNEI. The CDR3 extends over 16 amino acids. The CDR3 region is CASREGSLYGGGPQHF. For the CDR3, the DNA is TGTGCCAGCAGGGAAGGGTCACTTTATGGCGGTGGGCCCCAGCATTTT.